This T cell receptor beta chain was sequenced for a study of T cells in Graves' hyperthyroidism and ophthalmopathy. Across the study: Peripheral blood was collected at initial diagnosis, before any treatment.

Each diagnosis was grounded in clinical symptoms, serum thyroxine and TRAb, thyroid ultrasound, and orbital computed tomography. Amplification targeted TCR beta CDR3 regions from RNA transcripts. RT-PCR in the first round (using the HTBI primer set) targeted the TCR CDR3. MiXCR, run by TCRdb on the multiplex PCR reads, gives a single entry per CDR3 protein. Here the sample spans about 520,000 distinct CDR3 sequences, 20% being singletons. The clonotype was recovered from a man between 18 and 29 years old with Graves' hyperthyroidism. The sample comprised blood.

This CDR3 reads CASSFNVGGTGYTF. Written as DNA, the CDR3 is TGTGCCAGCAGTTTTAATGTTGGGGGTACTGGCTACACCTTC. This rearrangement joins TRBV12-3 or TRBV12-4 to TRBJ1-2; tentative D call: TRBD1 (5 bases). Trimming pared 3 bases from V and 7 bases from J, leaving 15 bases between. This CDR3 comprises 14 residues.